This TCR beta chain was sequenced during a study of T cell responses to AZD1222 COVID-19 vaccine. Second doses were pooled across both intervals (about 4 or about 12 weeks). Libraries were prepared by immunoSEQ multiplex PCR; TCRdb keeps only in-frame clonotypes and omits some of them. The table shows about 150,000 clones, with over 80% occurring only once. V shed 2 bases, J shed 5 bases, and the junction held 8 bases outside the gene matches. This CDR3 has 15 residues. The germline CDR1 and CDR2 sequences are SGDLS and YYNGEE. This TCR was sampled from an adult who received the AZD1222 COVID-19 vaccine. V gene TRBV9 combines with J gene TRBJ1-1; 8 bases align to TRBD1. Sequencing used peripheral blood, obtained 28 days after the second AZD1222 dose. CDR3 sequence (DNA): TGTGCCAGCAGCGTTTCCGGACAGGGTCGAACTGAAGCTTTCTTT. Its protein is CASSVSGQGRTEAFF.